A single sample is the source of the 22 T cell receptor beta chains below, sequenced in a study of T cells in localized non-small cell lung cancer. Sequencing was performed with immunoSEQ multiplex PCR; in TCRdb, only in-frame clones are kept and a portion is missing. This table has 30,000 to 35,000 clones, around 90% appearing once. This sample comprised peripheral blood, obtained before any cancer treatment. The receptor set was obtained from a female donor aged 60 or older with stage I lung adenocarcinoma.

The chain couples TRBV19 to TRBJ2-2; tentative D call: TRBD1 (5 bases). V was trimmed by 5 bases and J by 6 bases, leaving 13 bases between them. Germline V lookup: CDR1 LNHDA, CDR2 SQIVND (reference sequence). The CDR3 runs 14 residues. CDR3 bases: TGTGCCAGTAGTGAGGCAGGGTGGGCCGGGGAGCTGTTTTTT. This codes for CASSEAGWAGELFF.

V usage is TRBV9 and J usage is TRBJ2-3; D call uncertain. The CDR3 sequence is 14 residues long. Germline CDR1 reads SGDLS; CDR2 reads YYNGEE. Trimming left V 5 bases short and J 0 bases short, with 10 bases between. The CDR3 reads CASSLGGSTDTQYF. The DNA for the CDR3 is TGTGCCAGCAGTTTGGGTGGTAGCACAGATACGCAGTATTTT.

The rearrangement joins TRBV14 to TRBJ2-7; 8 bases are a match to TRBD1. Germline values: CDR1 SGHDN, CDR2 FVKESK. Germline trimming cut 1 base from V and 0 bases from J; bases unmatched to any gene: 5. The CDR3 is 16 amino acids. CDR3 residues: CASSQVPGGFSYEQYF. Here the CDR3 DNA reads TGTGCCAGCAGCCAAGTCCCAGGGGGCTTCTCCTACGAGCAGTACTTC.

The J gene is TRBJ2-3, the V gene TRBV4-3; the match to TRBD2 covers 7 bases. V dropped 3 bases and J dropped 2; count of bases not matched to a gene: 5. This CDR3 is built from 15 residues. In germline, CDR1 is LGHNA, CDR2 YSLEER. The CDR3 loop is CASSQGTTHTDTQYF. The CDR3 DNA sequence: TGCGCCAGCAGCCAGGGGACTACCCACACAGATACGCAGTATTTT.

The genes are TRBV7-2 and TRBJ2-3; a possible D gene is TRBD2 (6 bases). This CDR3 has 16 residues. Trimming cost V 3 bases and J 2 bases, with 15 bases left between them. Germline values: CDR1 SGHTA, CDR2 FQGNSA. As DNA, the CDR3 is TGTGCCAGCAGCTTTGGTAACGGAGGGACCACAGATACGCAGTATTTT. Protein: CASSFGNGGTTDTQYF.

This CDR3 is CASSLGLAGVTDTQYF. CDR3 in DNA: TGTGCCAGCAGCTTGGGACTAGCGGGAGTCACAGATACGCAGTATTTT. V is TRBV7-2 and J is TRBJ2-3; TRBD2 aligns across 14 bases. Germline V gives CDR1 SGHTA, CDR2 FQGNSA. The J segment lost 2 bases and the V segment lost 3 bases, leaving 1 base of the junction unmatched. The CDR3 contains 16 residues.

CDR3 nucleotides: TGCGCCAGCAGTAGGGGCAGGGGGACAGATACGCAGTATTTT. This translates into CASSRGRGTDTQYF. V is TRBV5-1 and J is TRBJ2-3, with TRBD1 matching 7 bases. CDR1 is SGHRS, CDR2 YFSETQ, per germline. J was trimmed by 3 bases and V by 5 bases; bases with no gene match: 6. This CDR3 is built from 14 residues.

J is TRBJ2-7 and V is TRBV28, with 11 bases identical to TRBD2. Germline CDR1 and CDR2: MDHEN and SYDVKM. After removal of 8 bases from V and 7 bases from J, the junction contained 13 bases not matched to a gene. The CDR3 totals 15 residues. For the CDR3, the DNA is TGTGCCAGCGAGTCATCCATAGCGGGAGGGATTGAGCAGTACTTC. This encodes CASESSIAGGIEQYF.

The chain has TRBV2 and TRBJ2-2; 7 nucleotides align to TRBD2. Trimming cost V 5 bases and J 1 base; bases outside gene matches: 10. This CDR3 has 17 residues. CDR1 and CDR2 (germline): SNHLY, FYNNEI. The CDR3: CASSLPRTGGNTGELFF. DNA of the CDR3: TGTGCCAGCAGTCTGCCGAGGACGGGAGGGAACACCGGGGAGCTGTTTTTT.

This clone was seen just once. The chain uses TRBV5-1 and TRBJ2-1, with 8 bases identical to TRBD2. In germline, CDR1 is SGHRS, CDR2 YFSETQ. The CDR3 totals 14 residues. V trimming: 4 bases; J trimming: 0 bases; junction bases outside the gene matches: 0. CDR3 in amino acids: CASSREGSYNEQFF. CDR3 nucleotide sequence: TGCGCCAGCAGCCGGGAGGGCTCCTACAATGAGCAGTTCTTC.

The rearrangement links TRBV18 to TRBJ2-7; 9 bases line up with TRBD2. The CDR3 loop spans 14 amino acids. Trimming removed 3 bases from V and 5 bases from J; junction bases left unmatched: 5. The germline V gene encodes CDR1 KGHSH and CDR2 LQKENI. The CDR3 is CASSPSGRTDEQYF. CDR3 DNA sequence: TGTGCCAGCTCACCCAGCGGGAGGACAGACGAGCAGTACTTC. Filled out from reference TRBV18 and TRBJ2-7, the complete variable domain reads NAGVMQNPRHLVRRRGQEARLRCSPMKGHSHVYWYRQLPEEGLKFMVYLQKENIIDESGMPKERFSAEFPKEGPSILRIQQVVRGDSAAYFCASSPSGRTDEQYFGPGTRLTVT.

The J gene is TRBJ2-5, the V gene TRBV5-1, with no clear D. The CDR3 is 13 amino acids. Germline loops: CDR1 SGHRS, CDR2 YFSETQ. V lost 0 bases, J lost 4 bases, and 7 bases lay in between. CDR3 residues: CASSLAVGETQYF. The CDR3 DNA reads as TGCGCCAGCAGCTTGGCCGTGGGAGAGACCCAGTACTTC.

The chain recombines TRBV10-3 with TRBJ2-5; D is possibly TRBD1 (5 bases). V was cut by 0 bases and J by 5 bases, with 10 bases left in between. CDR1 is ENHRY and CDR2 is SYGVKD in the germline V gene. This CDR3 contains 14 residues. The CDR3 nucleotides read TGTGCCATCAGTGAGTCGCCGGCAGGGGAGACCCAGTACTTC. Encoded protein: CAISESPAGETQYF.

CDR3 in DNA: TGTGCCAGCAGGAGGGGCCTAGCGGGAGGGTACAATGAGCAGTTCTTC. As protein: CASRRGLAGGYNEQFF. The chain couples TRBV14 to TRBJ2-1, with 12 bases identical to TRBD2. The CDR3 length is 16 residues. Trimming at V came to 6 bases and at J to 4 bases, leaving 7 bases not matched to a gene. The germline gives CDR1 SGHDN, CDR2 FVKESK.

CDR3 residues: CASSFTRANNEQFF. DNA of the CDR3: TGTGCCAGCAGTTTCACCCGGGCAAACAATGAGCAGTTCTTC. The V and J genes are TRBV7-2 and TRBJ2-1; D is uncertain. The V gene's germline CDR1 is SGHTA and CDR2 FQGNSA. There are 14 residues in the CDR3. Trimming cost V 6 bases and J 5 bases, with 14 bases left between them.

The chain joins TRBV28 to TRBJ2-3; 9 bases align to TRBD1. With 9 bases clipped from V and 4 bases from J, the junction kept 5 bases outside the gene matches. The CDR3 length is 13 residues. Per germline, CDR1 MDHEN and CDR2 SYDVKM. CDR3 region: CASRQGGPDTQYF. CDR3 DNA sequence: TGTGCCAGTCGACAGGGGGGCCCAGATACGCAGTATTTT.

The rearrangement uses TRBV19 and TRBJ2-5, with D unclear. Germline CDR1 LNHDA, CDR2 SQIVND (reference sequence). The CDR3 runs 14 residues. The V end was cut by 4 bases, the J end by 5 bases, with 14 bases between. This CDR3 reads CASSTTGPRETQYF. For the CDR3, the DNA is TGTGCCAGTAGTACCACTGGGCCCCGGGAGACCCAGTACTTC.

The rearrangement links TRBV30 to TRBJ1-5; D uncertain. From germline, CDR1 is GTSNPN and CDR2 SVGIG (reference sequence). The CDR3 consists of 11 residues. Trimming pared 2 bases from V and 7 bases from J, leaving 6 bases between. CDR3 loop: CAWSTSQPQHF. In DNA form, the CDR3 reads TGTGCCTGGAGTACTAGCCAGCCCCAGCATTTT.

V gene TRBV7-6 combines with J gene TRBJ1-2; TRBD1 is a possible D gene (6 bases). V was trimmed by 4 bases and J by 4 bases, leaving 13 bases between them. Germline loops: CDR1 SGHVS, CDR2 FNYEAQ. This CDR3 comprises 14 residues. The CDR3 sequence: CASSSSGVGYGYTF. The CDR3 coding sequence is TGTGCCAGCAGCTCATCAGGGGTCGGCTATGGCTACACCTTC.

The V call is TRBV4-2, the J call TRBJ1-4, with D unclear. V was pared by 0 bases and J by 4 bases, with 9 bases between. There are 15 residues in the CDR3. CDR1 LGHNA and CDR2 YNFKEQ come from the germline V gene. DNA for the CDR3: TGTGCCAGCAGCCAAGATGACGGGATTAATGAAAAACTGTTTTTT. Protein sequence: CASSQDDGINEKLFF.

The CDR3 nucleotides are TGTGCCAGCAGCTGGCGTTTTGCAAACACTGAAGCTTTCTTT. This gives the protein CASSWRFANTEAFF. This chain joins TRBV5-6 and TRBJ1-1; D uncertain. Trimming removed 3 bases from V and 2 bases from J, with 11 bases in between. This CDR3 has 14 amino acids. Germline V CDR1 and CDR2: SGHDT, YYEEEE.

The rearrangement links TRBV4-3 to TRBJ2-3; a possible D gene is TRBD1 (6 bases). V was cut by 0 bases and J by 1 base, with 14 bases left in between. The CDR3 has 17 residues. Germline V gene sequence: CDR1 LGHNA, CDR2 YSLEER. For the CDR3, the DNA is TGCGCCAGCAGCCAAGATGCCAGGGGCTCTGGCACAGATACGCAGTATTTT. It is translated as CASSQDARGSGTDTQYF.